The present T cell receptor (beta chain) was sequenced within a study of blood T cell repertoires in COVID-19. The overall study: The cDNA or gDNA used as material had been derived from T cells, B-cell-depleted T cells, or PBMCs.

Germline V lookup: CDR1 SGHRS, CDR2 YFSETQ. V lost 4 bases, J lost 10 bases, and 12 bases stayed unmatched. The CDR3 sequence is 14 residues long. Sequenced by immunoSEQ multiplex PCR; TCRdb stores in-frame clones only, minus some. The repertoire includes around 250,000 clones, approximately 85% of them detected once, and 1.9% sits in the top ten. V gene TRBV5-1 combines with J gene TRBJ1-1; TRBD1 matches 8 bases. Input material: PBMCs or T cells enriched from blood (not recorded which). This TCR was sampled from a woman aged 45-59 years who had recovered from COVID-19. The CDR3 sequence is CASSDDRGFTIAFF. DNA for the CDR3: TGCGCCAGCAGCGACGACAGGGGTTTCACTATAGCTTTCTTT.